This T cell receptor (beta chain) was found in a study of blood T cell repertoires in COVID-19. V dropped 4 bases and J dropped 7; count of bases not matched to a gene: 8. Germline V gene lookup returns CDR1 GTSNPN and CDR2 SVGIG (reference sequence). The CDR3 totals 13 residues. Per the original data handling: Amplification of reference gene primers provided the estimated nucleated cell counts. Clones were sequenced by immunoSEQ multiplex PCR, and TCRdb holds only the in-frame ones, with some missing. V, J and clone size are taken as reported in that table, and D and trimming were inferred from the DNA itself. This table has 200,000 to 250,000 clones, 84% appearing once.

Specimen: peripheral blood. This receptor was identified in a woman in her sixties with acute or convalescent COVID-19. This chain connects TRBV30 to TRBJ1-2; 8 bases line up with TRBD1. CDR3 residues: CAWTGQGRVGYTF. In nucleotides, the CDR3 is TGTGCCTGGACCGGACAGGGAAGGGTTGGCTACACCTTC.